A single sample gave rise to the 20 T cell receptor beta chains below, sequenced in a study of CD8+ T cells in alopecia areata. The treatment denotes: oral pan-JAK inhibitor, 5-10 mg twice daily. RNA was isolated and reverse transcribed to cDNA, the sequencing template. The repertoire was sequenced with immunoSEQ multiplex PCR; TCRdb's copy has only in-frame clones and lacks some. The sample has 130,000 or so clones, around 87% seen once. Sample: CD8+ T cells sorted from blood, taken at week 4, from a patient treated with tofacitinib. These receptors all come from a human donor with alopecia areata.

In this sample, this clone turned up once. The chain has TRBV4-1 and TRBJ2-7, with D possibly TRBD2 on 6 matching bases. Per the germline V gene, CDR1 is MGHRA and CDR2 is YSYEKL. The CDR3 covers 14 residues. Trimming removed 0 bases at V and 6 bases at J, with 12 bases between. CDR3 protein: CASSQDRLVGEQYF. The CDR3 DNA is TGCGCCAGCAGCCAAGATCGACTAGTAGGCGAGCAGTACTTC.

This chain links TRBV5-1 with TRBJ1-1; no clear D gene. The CDR3 is 14 residues long. CDR1 SGHRS and CDR2 YFSETQ come from the germline V gene. V was trimmed by 2 bases and J by 3 bases, leaving 11 bases between them. DNA for the CDR3: TGCGCCAGCAGCTTCGGACTGACGCACACTGAAGCTTTCTTT. Its translation: CASSFGLTHTEAFF.

This clone showed up many times. CDR3 loop: CSVEEGAGKLFF. In nucleotides, the CDR3 is TGCAGCGTTGAAGAGGGGGCTGGGAAGCTGTTTTTT. This chain uses TRBV29-1 with TRBJ2-2; perhaps TRBD1 as D (6 bases). This CDR3 has 12 residues. Germline V gives CDR1 SQVTM, CDR2 ANQGSEA. V lost 0 bases to trimming and J lost 12 bases, with 11 bases between them.

J is TRBJ2-7 and V is TRBV5-4; TRBD2 might be the D (6 bases). The CDR3 length is 15 residues. Germline loops: CDR1 SGHNT, CDR2 YYREEE (reference sequence). The V and J ends lost 2 bases and 4 bases respectively, with 16 bases between them. CDR3 in amino acids: CASSFRGVGGYEQYF. For the CDR3, the DNA is TGTGCCAGCAGCTTCAGAGGGGTTGGAGGGTACGAGCAGTACTTC.

The chain links TRBV4-1 to TRBJ1-5; D may be TRBD1 (5 bases). This CDR3 has 18 residues. The V end was cut by 0 bases, the J end by 0 bases, with 15 bases between. Germline CDR1 is MGHRA and CDR2 is YSYEKL. DNA of the CDR3: TGCGCCAGCAGCCAAGATTCGGGGGTACTTTATAGCAATCAGCCCCAGCATTTT. Translation gives CASSQDSGVLYSNQPQHF.

The J gene is TRBJ2-7, the V gene TRBV4-2; the D gene is possibly TRBD2 (5 bases). This CDR3 region has 16 residues. The V and J ends lost 1 base and 0 bases respectively, with 13 bases between them. Germline V gene sequence: CDR1 LGHNA, CDR2 YNFKEQ. The CDR3 loop is CASSQAFGESSYEQYF. CDR3 DNA sequence: TGTGCCAGCAGCCAAGCGTTCGGGGAAAGCTCCTACGAGCAGTACTTC.

This chain uses TRBV4-1 with TRBJ1-1, with D unresolved. The CDR3 covers 13 residues. CDR1 and CDR2 (germline): MGHRA, YSYEKL. V was trimmed by 1 base and J by 8 bases, leaving 11 bases between them. CDR3 nucleotide sequence: TGCGCCAGCAGCCAAGGGAGGGTCGAGGAAGCTTTCTTT. Its protein product is CASSQGRVEEAFF.

The chain recombines TRBV4-1 with TRBJ2-3, with a weak D call TRBD2 (5 bases). This CDR3 comprises 15 residues. Germline V gene sequence: CDR1 MGHRA, CDR2 YSYEKL. The V gene lost 2 bases and the J gene lost 2 bases, with 11 bases spanning the gap. The CDR3 nucleotides are TGCGCCAGCAGCCAATCTAGCAGTGACACAGATACGCAGTATTTT. This encodes CASSQSSSDTDTQYF.

The chain joins TRBV27 to TRBJ2-7, with 9 bases fitting TRBD2. V lost 3 bases and J lost 6; bases outside the gene matches: 21. This CDR3 region has 19 residues. CDR1 and CDR2 from the germline V gene are MNHEY and SMNVEV (reference sequence). CDR3 amino acids: CASSFYLTGATGRGGEQYF. The CDR3 DNA follows: TGTGCCAGCAGTTTTTACCTGACAGGAGCAACAGGGCGGGGGGGCGAGCAGTACTTC.

The V and J genes are TRBV27 and TRBJ2-5, with 7 bases identical to TRBD2. V lost 5 bases to trimming and J lost 3 bases; unmatched junction nucleotides: 12. This CDR3 is 16 amino acids long. Germline V gives CDR1 MNHEY, CDR2 SMNVEV (reference sequence). Written as DNA, the CDR3 is TGTGCCAGCAGTCCCGGACTAGTCGGGGATGAAGAGACCCAGTACTTC. Its protein is CASSPGLVGDEETQYF.

This chain joins TRBV4-1 and TRBJ1-1; TRBD1 agrees at 7 bases. Trimming cost V 1 base and J 0 bases; bases outside gene matches: 14. Per the germline V gene, CDR1 is MGHRA and CDR2 is YSYEKL. The CDR3 length is 19 residues. Here the CDR3 DNA reads TGCGCCAGCAGCCAAGTATACAGGGGCCGCGAACTCATGAACACTGAAGCTTTCTTT. It encodes CASSQVYRGRELMNTEAFF.

This clone has more than one count but fewer than ten. Other DNA sequences from this sample encode an identical CDR3 as well. The V call is TRBV4-1, the J call TRBJ2-7; D gene uncertain. V was cut by 0 bases and J by 1 base, with 10 bases left in between. The germline gives CDR1 MGHRA, CDR2 YSYEKL. The CDR3 contains 15 residues. CDR3 amino acids: CASSQERAGSYEQYF. The CDR3 DNA is TGCGCCAGCAGCCAAGAGCGAGCCGGGTCCTACGAGCAGTACTTC.

The chain couples TRBV4-1 to TRBJ1-2, with 7 positions matching TRBD1. CDR3 length: 16 amino acids. V lost 5 bases and J lost 5; bases outside the gene matches: 14. The germline V gene has CDR1 MGHRA and CDR2 YSYEKL. The CDR3 DNA reads as TGCGCCAGCAGCACAGGGGCAGGGGGAATACCATATGGCTACACCTTC. Amino acid sequence: CASSTGAGGIPYGYTF.

This chain joins TRBV7-2 and TRBJ2-2, with D tentatively TRBD2 (6 bases). Germline loops: CDR1 SGHTA, CDR2 FQGNSA. This CDR3 is 15 amino acids long. The V gene lost 3 bases and the J gene lost 1 base, with 9 bases spanning the gap. DNA of the CDR3: TGTGCCAGCAGCTTGGAGGGGATGAACACCGGGGAGCTGTTTTTT. Residues: CASSLEGMNTGELFF.

The chain employs TRBV2 and TRBJ2-3; 7 positions agree with TRBD1. This CDR3 is 15 amino acids long. CDR1 SNHLY and CDR2 FYNNEI come from the germline V gene. V shed 7 bases and J 2 bases; nucleotides not matched to a gene: 9. Here the CDR3 reads CASTNYRGPTDTQYF. The CDR3, as DNA: TGTGCCAGCACAAATTACAGGGGACCCACAGATACGCAGTATTTT. Complete variable domain (other parts from reference TRBV2 and TRBJ2-3): EPEVTQTPSHQVTQMGQEVILRCVPISNHLYFYWYRQILGQKVEFLVSFYNNEISEKSEIFDDQFSVERPDGSNFTLKIRSTKLEDSAMYFCASTNYRGPTDTQYFGPGTRLTVL.

This chain uses TRBV5-4 with TRBJ2-1, with D possibly matching TRBD1 (6 bases). Trimming left V 1 base short and J 10 bases short, with 15 bases between. Germline CDR1 and CDR2: SGHNT and YYREEE (reference sequence). CDR3 length: 14 amino acids. The CDR3 loop reads CASSLLAGDGEQFF. In DNA form, the CDR3 reads TGTGCCAGCAGCTTGTTGGCAGGGGATGGAGAGCAGTTCTTC.

This chain connects TRBV6-1 to TRBJ2-1, with a weak D call TRBD1 (7 bases). The CDR3 is 14 residues long. The germline gives CDR1 MNHNS, CDR2 SASEGT. V was trimmed by 2 bases and J by 15 bases, leaving 20 bases between them. The chain's CDR3 is CASSEWASGDSRFF. CDR3 DNA sequence: TGTGCCAGCAGTGAATGGGCGTCGGGGGACAGTCGGTTCTTC.

J is TRBJ2-6 and V is TRBV7-9; D not certain. This CDR3 is 15 amino acids long. CDR1 SEHNR and CDR2 FQNEAQ come from the germline V gene (reference sequence). V lost 0 bases to trimming and J lost 1 base, with 4 bases between them. The CDR3 loop is CASSLARSGANVLTF. The CDR3, as DNA: TGTGCCAGCAGCTTAGCTCGGTCTGGGGCCAACGTCCTGACTTTC.

V and J are TRBV29-1 and TRBJ2-7, with 10 bases that match TRBD1. The CDR3 is 14 amino acids. With V trimmed by 3 bases and J by 1 base, 3 bases remained unmatched. Germline loops: CDR1 SQVTM, CDR2 ANQGSEA. CDR3 sequence: CSVETGGPSYEQYF. In nucleotides, the CDR3 is TGCAGCGTTGAGACAGGGGGCCCGTCCTACGAGCAGTACTTC.

The CDR3 sequence is CASSPGRDEQYF. As DNA, the CDR3 is TGTGCCAGCAGCCCTGGCCGGGACGAGCAGTACTTC. The chain employs TRBV27 and TRBJ2-7; the D is unclear. Trimming took off 6 bases at V and 5 bases at J, with 11 bases between the two ends. The CDR3 loop spans 12 amino acids. Germline assignment: CDR1 MNHEY and CDR2 SMNVEV (reference sequence).